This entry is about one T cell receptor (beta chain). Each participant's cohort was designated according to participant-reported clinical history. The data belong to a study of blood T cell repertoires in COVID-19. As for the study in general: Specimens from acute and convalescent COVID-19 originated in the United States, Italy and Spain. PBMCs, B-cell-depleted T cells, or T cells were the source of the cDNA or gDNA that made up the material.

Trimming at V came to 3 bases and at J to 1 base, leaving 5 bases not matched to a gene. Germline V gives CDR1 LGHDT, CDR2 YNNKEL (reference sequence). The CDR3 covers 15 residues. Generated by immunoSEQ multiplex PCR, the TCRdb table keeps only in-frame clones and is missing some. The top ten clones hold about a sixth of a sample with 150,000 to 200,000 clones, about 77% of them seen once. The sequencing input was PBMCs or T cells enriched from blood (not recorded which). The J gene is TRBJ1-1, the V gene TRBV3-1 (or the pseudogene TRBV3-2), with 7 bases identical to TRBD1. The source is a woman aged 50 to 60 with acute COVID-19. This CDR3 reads CASSHSDRKNTEAFF. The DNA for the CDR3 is TGTGCCAGCAGCCACTCGGACAGGAAGAACACTGAAGCTTTCTTT.